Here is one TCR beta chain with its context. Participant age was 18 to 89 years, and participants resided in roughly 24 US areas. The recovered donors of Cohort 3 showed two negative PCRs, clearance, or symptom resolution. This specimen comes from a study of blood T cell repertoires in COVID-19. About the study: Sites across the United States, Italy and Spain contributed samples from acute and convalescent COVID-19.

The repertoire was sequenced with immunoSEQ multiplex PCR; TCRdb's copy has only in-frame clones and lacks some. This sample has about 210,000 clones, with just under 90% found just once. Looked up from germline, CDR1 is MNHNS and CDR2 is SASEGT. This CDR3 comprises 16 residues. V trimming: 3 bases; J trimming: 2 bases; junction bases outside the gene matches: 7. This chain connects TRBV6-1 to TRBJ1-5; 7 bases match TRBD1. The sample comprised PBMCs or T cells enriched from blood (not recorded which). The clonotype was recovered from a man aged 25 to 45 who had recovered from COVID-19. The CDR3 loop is CASSDLEGAGNQPQHF. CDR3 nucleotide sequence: TGTGCCAGCAGTGATTTGGAGGGGGCTGGCAATCAGCCCCAGCATTTT.